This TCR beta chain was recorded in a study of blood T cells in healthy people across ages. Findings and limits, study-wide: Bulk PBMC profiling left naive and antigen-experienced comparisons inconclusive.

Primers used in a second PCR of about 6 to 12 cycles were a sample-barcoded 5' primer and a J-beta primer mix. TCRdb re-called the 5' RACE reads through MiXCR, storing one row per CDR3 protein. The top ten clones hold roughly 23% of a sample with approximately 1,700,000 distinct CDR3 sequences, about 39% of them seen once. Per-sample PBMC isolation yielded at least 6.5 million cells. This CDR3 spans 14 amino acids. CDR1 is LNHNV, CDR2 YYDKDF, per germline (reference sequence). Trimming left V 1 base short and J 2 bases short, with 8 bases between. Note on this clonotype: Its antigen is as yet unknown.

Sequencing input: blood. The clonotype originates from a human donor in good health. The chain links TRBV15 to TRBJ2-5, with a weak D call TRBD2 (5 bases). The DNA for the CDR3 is TGTGCCACCAGCAGAGGGACTCGACAAGAGACCCAGTACTTC. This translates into CATSRGTRQETQYF.